The 23 T cell receptor beta chains below were found in one sample sequenced in a study of T cell responses to AZD1222 COVID-19 vaccine. Libraries were prepared by immunoSEQ multiplex PCR; TCRdb keeps only in-frame clonotypes and omits some of them. The table lists tens of thousands of clones, more than 85% of them singletons. Sequenced material: peripheral blood, taken on day 0 of AZD1222 vaccination. These TCRs come from an adult in good health.

The chain is built from TRBV27 and TRBJ1-6; D is unresolved. This CDR3 region has 15 residues. V was pared by 6 bases and J by 4 bases, with 13 bases between. Per the germline V gene, CDR1 is MNHEY and CDR2 is SMNVEV (reference sequence). The DNA for the CDR3 is TGTGCCAGCAGCAAACCCTCGGTATATAATTCACCCCTCCACTTT. As protein: CASSKPSVYNSPLHF.

As concerns this clone: Other DNA sequences from this sample encode an identical CDR3 as well. This chain links TRBV28 with TRBJ2-3; D gene unclear. The germline V gene has CDR1 MDHEN and CDR2 SYDVKM. CDR3 length: 13 residues. Trimming stripped 3 bases from V and 2 bases from J, with 6 bases between. CDR3 coding DNA: TGTGCCAGCAGTTTGGGCAACACAGATACGCAGTATTTT. Protein sequence: CASSLGNTDTQYF.

V usage is TRBV18 and J usage is TRBJ1-2; D not resolved. V was trimmed by 3 bases and J by 2 bases, leaving 10 bases between them. This CDR3 is built from 14 residues. Looked up from germline, CDR1 is KGHSH and CDR2 is LQKENI. The CDR3 protein is CASSPGRRNYGYTF. CDR3 nucleotides: TGTGCCAGCTCACCTGGCAGGAGGAACTATGGCTACACCTTC.

This clone has a single count. A junction end diverges from the germline sequence, so it may reflect a read error. The V and J genes are TRBV2 and TRBJ1-5; a weak D match, TRBD1 (5 bases). This CDR3 spans 11 amino acids. Per germline, CDR1 SNHLY and CDR2 FYNNEI. The CDR3 sequence is CASGDGAKKRF. The CDR3 DNA sequence: TGTGCCAGCGGGGACGGGGCCAAGAAAAGGTTC.

This chain links TRBV27 with TRBJ1-1, with TRBD1 identical over 7 bases. Trimming removed 4 bases from V and 1 base from J; junction bases left unmatched: 3. This CDR3 contains 14 residues. The germline gives CDR1 MNHEY, CDR2 SMNVEV (reference sequence). For the CDR3, the DNA is TGTGCCAGCAGTTCCGACAGGGCGAACACTGAAGCTTTCTTT. Translated, it gives CASSSDRANTEAFF.

The chain combines TRBV6-4 with TRBJ2-3, with TRBD1 identical over 10 bases. Per germline, CDR1 MRHNA and CDR2 SNTAGT. Trimming cost V 3 bases and J 3 bases; bases outside gene matches: 3. The CDR3 spans 15 residues. This chain's CDR3 is CASSEGDRGTDTQYF. The CDR3 bases are TGTGCCAGCAGTGAGGGGGACAGGGGTACAGATACGCAGTATTTT.

The rearrangement uses TRBV28 and TRBJ1-5; tentatively, D is TRBD1 (6 bases). The CDR3 totals 15 residues. V was clipped by 5 bases and J by 1 base, with 12 bases between them. Germline loops: CDR1 MDHEN, CDR2 SYDVKM. CDR3 in amino acids: CASSELRGSNQPQHF. As DNA, the CDR3 is TGTGCCAGCAGTGAGCTAAGGGGGAGCAATCAGCCCCAGCATTTT.

The J gene is TRBJ1-5, the V gene TRBV6-1, with a tentative D call TRBD1 (6 bases). Per germline, CDR1 MNHNS and CDR2 SASEGT. This CDR3 comprises 13 residues. The ends were cut back, 1 base at V and 7 bases at J, with 8 bases in the middle. This CDR3 reads CASSEGGGQPQHF. The CDR3 DNA follows: TGTGCCAGCAGTGAAGGGGGGGGCCAGCCCCAGCATTTT.

The rearrangement uses TRBV19 and TRBJ1-6, with 8 bases that match TRBD1. V shed 6 bases and J 7 bases; nucleotides not matched to a gene: 5. CDR3 length: 14 residues. Per germline, CDR1 LNHDA and CDR2 SQIVND (reference sequence). The CDR3 loop is CASRPGGANSPLHF. In nucleotides, the CDR3 is TGTGCCAGTAGGCCAGGGGGCGCCAATTCACCCCTCCACTTT.

The J gene is TRBJ1-2, the V gene TRBV29-1, with 7 nucleotides matching TRBD1. The CDR3 is made up of 14 amino acids. Germline V CDR1 and CDR2: SQVTM, ANQGSEA. Trimming removed 4 bases from V and 3 bases from J; junction bases left unmatched: 8. The CDR3 here is CSVGVSGGDYGYTF. CDR3 nucleotides: TGCAGCGTTGGGGTCTCAGGGGGAGACTATGGCTACACCTTC. The full variable domain, with the rest looked up from reference TRBV29-1 and TRBJ1-2, is SAVISQKPSRDICQRGTSLTIQCQVDSQVTMMFWYRQQPGQSLTLIATANQGSEATYESGFVIDKFPISRPNLTFSTLTVSNMSPEDSSIYLCSVGVSGGDYGYTFGSGTRLTVV.

The count of this clone is one. J is TRBJ2-7 and V is TRBV10-3; the match to TRBD1 covers 10 bases. The CDR3 is 14 amino acids. Germline CDR1 reads ENHRY; CDR2 reads SYGVKD. The V segment lost 5 bases and the J segment 2 bases; nucleotides outside the gene matches: 3. The DNA for the CDR3 is TGTGCCATCAGTCCCGGGACAGGGGCCTACGAGCAGTACTTC. Its translation: CAISPGTGAYEQYF.

V usage is TRBV9 and J usage is TRBJ2-5; TRBD2 matches at 11 bases. Germline V gene lookup returns CDR1 SGDLS and CDR2 YYNGEE. The CDR3 contains 15 residues. V shed 3 bases, J shed 4 bases, and the junction held 5 bases outside the gene matches. CDR3 region: CASSGSGGAGETQYF. CDR3 bases: TGTGCCAGCAGCGGTAGCGGGGGGGCCGGAGAGACCCAGTACTTC.

V is TRBV28 and J is TRBJ2-7, with D possibly called TRBD1 or TRBD2 (5 bases each). Trimming took 10 bases from V and 6 from J, leaving 13 bases between them. The CDR3 has 11 residues. Germline V gives CDR1 MDHEN, CDR2 SYDVKM. The CDR3 protein is CATCPGTEQYF. CDR3 coding DNA: TGTGCCACCTGTCCAGGGACCGAGCAGTACTTC.

The chain uses TRBV7-6 and TRBJ2-5; a weak D match, TRBD2 (6 bases). The germline CDR1 and CDR2 sequences are SGHVS and FNYEAQ. The V end lost 5 bases, the J end lost 5 bases, and 18 bases lay between the germline ends. This CDR3 is built from 15 residues. CDR3 nucleotides: TGTGCCAGCAGCCCAGTGGGGCGGGGAAGGGAGACCCAGTACTTC. Translating gives CASSPVGRGRETQYF.

The chain joins TRBV12-1 to TRBJ2-1. TRBV12-1 is assigned pseudogene status. The CDR3 loop spans 12 amino acids. The CDR3 nucleotides are TGTGCCAGCAGCTTTGAGGCTAATGAGCAGTTCTTC. Translating gives CASSFEANEQFF.

V and J are TRBV7-3 and TRBJ2-3; D remains ambiguous. The CDR3 totals 13 residues. V was clipped by 0 bases and J by 2 bases, with 3 bases between them. Germline V lookup: CDR1 SGHTA, CDR2 FQGTGA. The CDR3 bases are TGTGCCAGCAGCTTAACCAACACAGATACGCAGTATTTT. Translating it yields CASSLTNTDTQYF.

The CDR3, as DNA: TGTGCCAGCAGTTTCAGGGGGGAGTCACCCCTCCACTTT. Translating it yields CASSFRGESPLHF. The chain links TRBV12-3 or TRBV12-4 to TRBJ1-6, with TRBD1 matching over 7 bases. The V gene end was trimmed by 3 bases and the J gene end by 10 bases; junction bases not matched to a gene: 3. The CDR3 is made up of 13 amino acids.

The V call is TRBV5-1, the J call TRBJ1-2; TRBD1 might be the D (5 bases). The V gene's germline CDR1 is SGHRS and CDR2 YFSETQ. V lost 0 bases and J lost 2, with 8 bases in between. CDR3 size: 14 residues. CDR3: CASSLGQINYGYTF. CDR3 in DNA: TGCGCCAGCAGCTTGGGACAGATCAACTATGGCTACACCTTC.

The CDR3 bases are TGTGCCAGCAGTTACTCCGGGACAGGAGAGCCCCAGCATTTT. Translating it yields CASSYSGTGEPQHF. The chain uses TRBV6-6 and TRBJ1-5, with 8 positions matching TRBD1. J gave up 8 bases and V 0 bases, and 3 bases lay outside the gene matches. The CDR3 contains 14 residues. Germline V gene data show CDR1 as MNHNY and CDR2 as SVGAGI (reference sequence).

The rearrangement uses TRBV7-3 and TRBJ2-5; 7 bases are a match to TRBD2. CDR1 and CDR2 (germline): SGHTA, FQGTGA. Germline trimming cut 1 base from V and 2 bases from J; bases unmatched to any gene: 10. The CDR3 loop spans 17 amino acids. The CDR3 reads CASSLKMSSGIQETQYF. DNA of the CDR3: TGTGCCAGCAGCTTAAAAATGTCTAGCGGAATTCAAGAGACCCAGTACTTC.

Only a few counts were recorded for this clone. The chain has TRBV19 and TRBJ1-1, with 7 bases lining up with TRBD1. This CDR3 contains 14 residues. After removal of 9 bases from V and 0 bases from J, the junction contained 7 bases not matched to a gene. Germline loops: CDR1 LNHDA, CDR2 SQIVND (reference sequence). CDR3 loop: CASFRQGMNTEAFF. The CDR3 region has the DNA TGTGCCAGCTTCCGACAGGGAATGAACACTGAAGCTTTCTTT. Full variable domain (missing parts from reference TRBV19 and TRBJ1-1): DGGITQSPKYLFRKEGQNVTLSCEQNLNHDAMYWYRQDPGQGLRLIYYSQIVNDFQKGDIAEGYSVSREKKESFPLTVTSAQKNPTAFYLCASFRQGMNTEAFFGQGTRLTVV.

V gene TRBV18 combines with J gene TRBJ2-7; D unresolved. The V and J ends lost 1 base and 1 base respectively, with 11 bases between them. This CDR3 region has 15 residues. The germline gives CDR1 KGHSH, CDR2 LQKENI. The CDR3 reads CASSPQADTSYEQYF. The CDR3 DNA sequence: TGTGCCAGCTCACCACAGGCAGATACTTCCTACGAGCAGTACTTC.

The chain is built from TRBV7-2 and TRBJ2-7, with TRBD2 as a possible D gene (6 bases). V was shortened by 5 bases and J by 2 bases, with 16 bases between the two germline ends. Germline V gene sequence: CDR1 SGHTA, CDR2 FQGNSA. The CDR3 sequence is 15 residues long. CDR3 amino acids: CASSLPGTSTYEQYF. As DNA, the CDR3 is TGTGCCAGCAGCCTTCCCGGGACTTCTACCTACGAGCAGTACTTC. Using reference TRBV7-2 and TRBJ2-7 for the parts outside the CDR3, the full variable domain is GAGVSQSPSNKVTEKGKDVELRCDPISGHTALYWYRQSLGQGLEFLIYFQGNSAPDKSGLPSDRFSAERTGGSVSTLTIQRTQQEDSAVYLCASSLPGTSTYEQYFGPGTRLTVT.